Presented here are 9 T cell receptor beta chains from one specimen sequenced in a study of human T cells and chemical hapten exposure. Time point noted: patch test 3, about 24 weeks after DPC sensitization. The treatment: therapeutic diphenylcyclopropenone sensitization with weekly scalp DPC. Each CDR3 protein is one row after TCRdb ran MiXCR on the RACE reads. This sample has more than 80,000 distinct CDR3 sequences, with 9.5% to 14% found just once. The source material was whole blood, sampled in connection with sensitization to the hapten diphenylcyclopropenone (DPC). These receptors were taken from a woman aged 45-60 years with alopecia areata. Some clones in this sample may be carry-over from other donors' samples.

The chain couples TRBV5-1 to TRBJ2-2; TRBD2 might be the D (6 bases). This CDR3 is 17 amino acids long. Trimming stripped 4 bases from V and 4 bases from J, with 20 bases between. CDR1 and CDR2 from the germline V gene are SGHRS and YFSETQ. The CDR3 protein is CASSLLTSRRSTGELFF. Written as DNA, the CDR3 is TGCGCCAGCAGCCTTCTCACTAGCAGAAGGAGCACCGGGGAGCTGTTTTTT.

The J gene is TRBJ2-5, the V gene TRBV19; 7 bases are shared with TRBD1. Looked up from germline, CDR1 is LNHDA and CDR2 is SQIVND (reference sequence). This CDR3 comprises 13 residues. Trimming at V came to 6 bases and at J to 4 bases, leaving 5 bases not matched to a gene. CDR3 loop: CASRRGGTETQYF. CDR3 in DNA: TGTGCCAGTAGAAGAGGGGGCACAGAGACCCAGTACTTC.

The chain is built from TRBV18 and TRBJ1-5; possible D gene TRBD1, 5 bases. This CDR3 contains 13 residues. V was shortened by 3 bases and J by 6 bases, with 9 bases between the two germline ends. CDR1 is KGHSH, CDR2 LQKENI, per germline. The CDR3 loop reads CASSPPGSQPQHF. The CDR3 coding sequence is TGTGCCAGCTCACCCCCAGGGTCTCAGCCCCAGCATTTT.

This clonotype was counted at least ten times. The chain links TRBV5-1 to TRBJ1-1; perhaps TRBD1 as D (6 bases). V lost 0 bases and J lost 1, with 7 bases in between. The CDR3 is 14 amino acids. Germline CDR1 SGHRS, CDR2 YFSETQ. The CDR3 sequence: CASSLDRANTEAFF. The CDR3 bases are TGCGCCAGCAGCTTGGACAGGGCGAACACTGAAGCTTTCTTT.

In its sample, this clonotype was seen many times. The chain is built from TRBV11-1 and TRBJ2-1, with D perhaps TRBD2 (6 bases). V lost 5 bases and J 1 base, leaving 18 bases between the germline ends. This CDR3 has 17 amino acids. The germline CDR1 and CDR2 sequences are SGHAT and FQDESV (reference sequence). Here the CDR3 DNA reads TGTGCCAGCAGCCGGAAGGTTCTGGCGGGATCCTACAATGAGCAGTTCTTC. This sequence encodes CASSRKVLAGSYNEQFF.

This sequence joins TRBV28 and TRBJ1-2, with TRBD1 matching 7 bases. Germline V gene sequence: CDR1 MDHEN, CDR2 SYDVKM. The V and J ends lost 6 bases and 2 bases, in that order; junction bases with no gene match: 6. The length of the CDR3 is 14 residues. CDR3 DNA sequence: TGTGCCAGCAGCTTACAGGGGCGGAACTATGGCTACACCTTC. Its protein is CASSLQGRNYGYTF.

V usage is TRBV24-1 and J usage is TRBJ2-5; 13 nucleotides match TRBD2. This CDR3 contains 16 residues. The V gene end was trimmed by 4 bases and the J gene end by 5 bases; junction bases not matched to a gene: 6. Germline V CDR1 and CDR2: KGHDR, SFDVKD. Written as DNA, the CDR3 is TGTGCCACCAGTGAGCCGGGACTAGCGGGAAAGGAGACCCAGTACTTC. Residues: CATSEPGLAGKETQYF.

The V and J genes are TRBV4-2 and TRBJ2-5; the match to TRBD2 covers 10 bases. V lost 1 base to trimming and J lost 5 bases; unmatched junction nucleotides: 4. CDR1 is LGHNA and CDR2 is YNFKEQ in the germline V gene. This CDR3 has 15 residues. In DNA form, the CDR3 reads TGTGCCAGCAGCCAAGGGCAGCGGGAGGGCGAGACCCAGTACTTC. This translates into CASSQGQREGETQYF.

J is TRBJ1-5 and V is TRBV7-2, with TRBD1 matching 7 bases. This CDR3 region has 16 residues. Germline assignment: CDR1 SGHTA and CDR2 FQGNSA. J gave up 1 base and V 2 bases, and 5 bases lay outside the gene matches. CDR3 sequence reads: CASSLRGGGSNQPQHF. The CDR3 DNA sequence: TGTGCCAGCAGCTTAAGAGGGGGCGGAAGCAATCAGCCCCAGCATTTT.